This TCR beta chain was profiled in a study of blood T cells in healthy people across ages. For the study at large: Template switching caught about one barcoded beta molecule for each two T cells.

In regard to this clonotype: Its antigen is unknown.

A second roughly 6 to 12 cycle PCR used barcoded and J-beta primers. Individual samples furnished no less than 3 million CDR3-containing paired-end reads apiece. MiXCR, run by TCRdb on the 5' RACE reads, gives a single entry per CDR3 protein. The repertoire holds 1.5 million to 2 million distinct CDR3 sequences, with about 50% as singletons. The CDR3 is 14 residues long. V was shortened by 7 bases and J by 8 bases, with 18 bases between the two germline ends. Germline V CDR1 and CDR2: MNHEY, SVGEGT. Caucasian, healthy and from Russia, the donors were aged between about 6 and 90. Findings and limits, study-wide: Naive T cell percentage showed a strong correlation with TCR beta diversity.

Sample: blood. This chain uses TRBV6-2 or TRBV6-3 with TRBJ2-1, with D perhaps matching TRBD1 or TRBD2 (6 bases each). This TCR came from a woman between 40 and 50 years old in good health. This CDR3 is CASTPWVGGYEQFF. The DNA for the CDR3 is TGTGCCAGCACTCCGTGGGTCGGGGGCTATGAGCAGTTCTTC.